This TCR beta chain emerged from a study of CD8+ T cells in alopecia areata (dated by TCRdb to between 2018 and 2020). Regarding the study in general: Treated patients were enrolled in an open-label pilot trial of oral tofacitinib at 5 to 10 mg twice daily for moderate-to-severe alopecia areata. Patients received tofacitinib for 6 to 18 months and were then followed off drug for 6 months to check for delayed response and recurrence. In treated patients, disease severity was measured using the SALT score, which gives the percentage of scalp surface area affected. To study T cell clonal expansion in alopecia areata, the researchers applied high-throughput TCRbeta sequencing to both the C3H/HeJ mouse model and human patients. In humans, TCRbeta sequencing was performed on scalp tissue and on sorted CD4+ and CD8+ peripheral blood T cells from healthy controls and from patients with patchy or totalis/universalis alopecia areata. Patients on tofacitinib were biopsied at baseline and after 4 and 24 weeks of treatment, and several of the patients also had a later scalp biopsy. Clonality in the scalp was compared among normal scalp (n=4), patchy alopecia areata scalp (n=8), and alopecia totalis/universalis scalp (n=8). RNA came from the PAXgene miRNA kit for fixed scalp, the miRNeasy kit for PBMCs, and the RNeasy kit for mouse skin. TCRbeta CDR3 regions were amplified by immunoSEQ multiplex PCR with 35 Vbeta forward and 13 Jbeta reverse primers. The paper's findings and limits, for the study overall: Many expanded lesional clones persisted in scalp and blood during tofacitinib treatment, which may partly explain relapse after stopping treatment. Scalp clonality and the number of expanded CD8+ clones among the top 100 scalp clones were significantly decreased by tofacitinib. Scalp TCR repertoire analysis is complicated because resident alphabeta T cells in normal human skin are also sequenced, whereas mouse skin is dominated by gammadelta T cells. Compared with normal scalp, lesional scalp had higher clonality and more expanded CD8+ clones, particularly in alopecia totalis/universalis, a pattern that suggests antigenic drive. The treated cohort was small, with a single nonresponder, so links between baseline CD8+ expansion and response need larger studies. Shared TCR sequences between patients were less evident than in mice, which may be partly attributable to HLA diversity in the patient population.

Comment on this clone: Which antigen it targets is not known. No base quality information exists; no much larger clone differs at one position.

Preparation of the library involved the immunoSEQ multiplex PCR assay. To provide template for TCR sequencing, every sample had RNA extracted and reverse transcribed into cDNA. SuperScript III was used to make first-strand cDNA, primed with a 2:1 mix of oligo-dT and random hexamers. A synthetic immune receptor repertoire was used to assess amplification bias, and residual bias was removed computationally. In the paper's pipeline: Raw reads were preprocessed for error removal, and CDR3 was defined according to IMGT conventions as running from the conserved cysteine to phenylalanine. To get clonality, Shannon entropy was normalized by log2 of the number of productive unique TCRs and the result was subtracted from 1. CD4 or CD8 identity of scalp clones was inferred by cross-referencing scalp TCRbeta sequences with sorted blood CD4 and CD8 repertoires. TCRdb mirrors the immuneACCESS table, restricted to in-frame sequences. Some clones are absent from its copies; in checked studies, under half trace to an unresolved V gene, and the reason for the others is unknown. The V and J calls and clone size come from that table; D and trimming were worked out from the DNA. The sample yields 200,000 or so clones; around two fifths were counted once. The top ten clonotypes cover about 2.4% of the sample.

Ends trimmed: V by 6 bases, J by 6 bases; bases unmatched to a gene: 6. CDR1 MNHEY and CDR2 SVGAGI are derived from the germline V gene. From cysteine to phenylalanine, the CDR3 is 14 amino acids long. The kept DNA is CDR3 alone, 42 bases in frame from the first base. This specimen's treatment or condition label, per the study, means: oral pan-JAK inhibitor, 5-10 mg twice daily. Peripheral blood and lesional scalp punch biopsies were obtained from patients with alopecia areata. PBMCs were isolated by density centrifugation and stained for CD3, CD4 and CD8, and CD4+ and CD8+ T cells were sorted on a FACSAria.

This clonotype was obtained from a human donor with alopecia areata. Source: CD4+ T cells sorted from blood, taken between weeks 36 and 40, from a patient treated with tofacitinib. The rearrangement joined TRBV6-5 to TRBJ2-1, with 9 bases matching TRBD2. The nucleotide sequence is given as TGTGCCAGCAGCCCCGGACTAGCGAGCAATGAGCAGTTCTTC. This gives the protein CASSPGLASNEQFF.